This T cell receptor beta chain emerged from a study of cytomegalovirus exposure and HLA in healthy donors. Despite likely unrecorded immune exposures, the donors were nominally healthy at the time of sampling. Amplification used 60 Vbeta primers and 13 Jbeta primers. TCRdb's copy holds only in-frame clones and misses some; the assay was immunoSEQ multiplex PCR. The table has fewer than 200,000 clones, under 90% seen once. Of note for this clone: Its antigen is undetermined.

Study-level points and caveats: Associated with cytomegalovirus, according to the listing, were 150 to 200 TCR beta chains.

The CDR3 totals 12 residues. J was trimmed by 10 bases and V by 6 bases; bases with no gene match: 5. Looked up from germline, CDR1 is ENHRY and CDR2 is SYGVKD. Sequencing input: PBMCs. The V call is TRBV10-3, the J call TRBJ2-1; 8 bases line up with TRBD1. The receptor's source is a male donor in good health and CMV-seronegative. The CDR3 DNA follows: TGTGCCATCAGCAGGGGGCCAATCGAGCAGTTCTTC. Translation gives CAISRGPIEQFF.